Below, 18 T cell receptor beta chains from the same sample are listed, as sequenced in a study of T-cell reconstitution after alpha-beta-depleted transplantation in children. The TCRbeta library was prepared with unique molecular identifiers. TCRdb analysed the PCR reads with MiXCR anew, one entry per CDR3 protein. The sample carries 200,000 to 300,000 distinct CDR3 sequences, roughly 25% recorded once. The material was PBMCs, obtained before TCRalphabeta/CD19-depleted stem cell transplant. These receptors all come from a girl aged 2 to 9 with Fanconi anemia, due to receive a stem cell transplant.

The chain uses TRBV7-3 and TRBJ2-5; D not resolved. CDR1 and CDR2 (germline): SGHTA, FQGTGA. The CDR3 is 15 residues long. Deletions cut 4 bases from V and 4 bases from J, with 16 bases between. The CDR3 loop reads CASSSPSGVGETQYF. CDR3 coding DNA: TGTGCCAGCAGCTCCCCCTCGGGCGTAGGAGAGACCCAGTACTTC.

This clonotype was recorded many times. The rearrangement joins TRBV28 to TRBJ2-3, with D possibly matching TRBD2 (6 bases). CDR3 length equals 11 residues. The V end lost 7 bases, the J end lost 6 bases, and 8 bases lay between the germline ends. Per germline, CDR1 MDHEN and CDR2 SYDVKM. The CDR3 loop is CASTRGDTQYF. For the CDR3, the DNA is TGTGCCAGCACCCGGGGGGATACGCAGTATTTT. Using reference TRBV28 and TRBJ2-3 for the parts outside the CDR3, the full variable domain is DVKVTQSSRYLVKRTGEKVFLECVQDMDHENMFWYRQDPGLGLRLIYFSYDVKMKEKGDIPEGYSVSREKKERFSLILESASTNQTSMYLCASTRGDTQYFGPGTRLTVL.

V gene TRBV29-1 combines with J gene TRBJ2-1; no clear D gene. The germline gives CDR1 SQVTM, CDR2 ANQGSEA. Deletions cut 5 bases from V and 13 bases from J, with 12 bases between. This CDR3 spans 10 amino acids. The CDR3 nucleotides are TGCAGCGTTCAGCCCGGATCCCAGTTCTTC. Protein product: CSVQPGSQFF.

In its sample, this clonotype was seen many times. In DNA, the CDR3 is TGTGCCAGCAGTCCCCCGGCAGGGGATCATTCACCCCTCCACTTT. It yields the protein CASSPPAGDHSPLHF. The chain employs TRBV6-1 and TRBJ1-6; possibly TRBD1 for D (6 bases). Deletions cut 5 bases from V and 8 bases from J, with 16 bases between. Germline V lookup: CDR1 MNHNS, CDR2 SASEGT. The CDR3 spans 15 residues.

This clonotype occurred a few times. CDR3 sequence reads: CSVIGQGFYNEQFF. The DNA for the CDR3 is TGCAGTGTAATCGGACAGGGATTCTACAATGAGCAGTTCTTC. The J gene is TRBJ2-1, the V gene TRBV20-1, with 8 bases identical to TRBD1. The V gene end was trimmed by 7 bases and the J gene end by 3 bases; junction bases not matched to a gene: 8. CDR1 and CDR2 (germline): DFQATT, SNEGSKA (reference sequence). The CDR3 consists of 14 residues.

This clonotype appeared many times. This chain connects TRBV10-3 to TRBJ2-1; TRBD2 aligns across 9 bases. Germline-derived CDR1 and CDR2 are ENHRY and SYGVKD. The CDR3 length is 15 residues. V gave up 4 bases and J gave up 6 bases; unmatched junction bases: 7. The CDR3 coding sequence is TGTGCCATCAGTGCCGCCGGGACTAGCCTCAATGAGCAGTTCTTC. It codes for CAISAAGTSLNEQFF.

The J gene is TRBJ2-1, the V gene TRBV6-2 or TRBV6-3; no clear D gene. The germline V gene encodes CDR1 MNHEY and CDR2 SVGEGT. V dropped 5 bases and J dropped 7 bases, with 12 bases sitting between them. The CDR3 is made up of 13 amino acids. CDR3 DNA: TGTGCCAGCAGTAACCCCCCGGGTAATGAGCAGTTCTTC. This translates into CASSNPPGNEQFF.

This clonotype was recorded at least ten times. The V gene is TRBV29-1, the J gene TRBJ1-1; 8 bases match TRBD1. V lost 1 base and J lost 1; bases outside the gene matches: 2. The CDR3 totals 14 residues. Germline V gene data show CDR1 as SQVTM and CDR2 as ANQGSEA. CDR3 DNA: TGCAGCGTTGAAGGGACAGGGCAGAACACTGAAGCTTTCTTT. Its translation: CSVEGTGQNTEAFF.

The chain carries TRBV15 and TRBJ2-7, with D uncertain. The CDR3 contains 17 residues. The V and J ends lost 0 bases and 1 base respectively, with 16 bases between them. CDR1 and CDR2 (germline): LNHNV, YYDKDF (reference sequence). The CDR3 is CATSRDWSTESSYEQYF. The CDR3 coding sequence is TGTGCCACCAGCAGAGATTGGTCGACTGAGAGTTCCTACGAGCAGTACTTC.

V is TRBV7-2 and J is TRBJ2-2; D is unclear. Germline V CDR1 and CDR2: SGHTA, FQGNSA. V gave up 3 bases and J gave up 3 bases, with 8 bases separating them. The CDR3 runs 14 residues. In nucleotides, the CDR3 is TGTGCCAGCAGCTTCGAAGCCTACACCGGGGAGCTGTTTTTT. Translated: CASSFEAYTGELFF.

The chain combines TRBV5-6 with TRBJ2-2; D perhaps matches TRBD2 (6 bases). Germline V gene data show CDR1 as SGHDT and CDR2 as YYEEEE. This CDR3 is 15 amino acids long. The V end lost 1 base, the J end lost 5 bases, and 12 bases lay between the germline ends. CDR3 coding DNA: TGTGCCAGCAGCTTGAAAGGGGCGGGAACCGGGGAGCTGTTTTTT. Its translation is CASSLKGAGTGELFF.

This chain connects TRBV6-1 to TRBJ2-1; D is possibly TRBD2 (5 bases). This CDR3 comprises 13 residues. Trimming removed 5 bases from V and 2 bases from J, with 7 bases in between. Germline CDR1 reads MNHNS; CDR2 reads SASEGT. For the CDR3, the DNA is TGTGCCAGCAGTCCCGGGACCTACAATGAGCAGTTCTTC. Translating it yields CASSPGTYNEQFF.

V usage is TRBV25-1 and J usage is TRBJ2-3; no clear D. The germline V gene has CDR1 MGHDK and CDR2 SYGVNS. V lost 0 bases to trimming and J lost 6 bases, with 4 bases between them. The CDR3 is 12 residues long. CDR3 in amino acids: CASSEYRDTQYF. The CDR3 DNA is TGTGCCAGCAGTGAATATAGGGATACGCAGTATTTT.

This clonotype was found a few times. This chain uses TRBV6-5 with TRBJ1-6; TRBD1 agrees at 7 bases. J gave up 6 bases and V 2 bases, and 1 base lay outside the gene matches. In germline, CDR1 is MNHEY, CDR2 SVGAGI. The length of the CDR3 is 14 residues. The CDR3, as DNA: TGTGCCAGCAGTTACAGGGGGCGTAATTCACCCCTCCACTTT. This translates into CASSYRGRNSPLHF.

This clonotype turned up a few times. The gene calls are TRBV4-2 and TRBJ2-1; perhaps D is TRBD1 or TRBD2 (5 bases each). In germline, CDR1 is LGHNA, CDR2 YNFKEQ. V was cut by 4 bases and J by 4 bases, with 14 bases left in between. The CDR3 runs 15 residues. The CDR3 is CASSPTGTHYNEQFF. The CDR3 DNA reads TGTGCCAGCAGCCCCACCGGGACCCATTACAATGAGCAGTTCTTC.

This clonotype was recorded a few times. The chain uses TRBV20-1 and TRBJ1-6; D possibly corresponds to TRBD1 (5 bases). This CDR3 contains 13 residues. Germline CDR1 is DFQATT and CDR2 is SNEGSKA (reference sequence). V shed 2 bases and J shed 7 bases, with 9 bases lying between them. CDR3 bases: TGCAGTGCTAGATCGACAGAGAATTCACCCCTCCACTTT. This translates into CSARSTENSPLHF.

This clonotype was found many times. This sequence joins TRBV7-9 and TRBJ2-3, with unresolved D. V lost 5 bases and J 0 bases, leaving 9 bases between the germline ends. Germline CDR1 and CDR2: SEHNR and FQNEAQ (reference sequence). CDR3 size: 14 residues. The DNA for the CDR3 is TGTGCCAGCAGCCCCACCACTAGCACAGATACGCAGTATTTT. This sequence encodes CASSPTTSTDTQYF.

This clonotype was counted at least ten times. CDR3 nucleotides: TGTGCCACCCGGAATTGGCGGGGCCCAAACACCGGGGAGCTGTTTTTT. Its translation is CATRNWRGPNTGELFF. The chain links TRBV6-5 to TRBJ2-2; maybe TRBD2 (6 bases). The V gene lost 10 bases and the J gene lost 2 bases, with 20 bases spanning the gap. The germline CDR1 and CDR2 sequences are MNHEY and SVGAGI. This CDR3 is built from 16 residues.